This TCR beta chain was identified during a study of blood T cell repertoires in COVID-19. Study details: The United States, Italy and Spain provided the acute and convalescent COVID-19 samples. Sources were T cells, B-cell-depleted T cells, or PBMCs; the material itself was cDNA or gDNA.

Looked up from germline, CDR1 is LGHDT and CDR2 is YNNKEL (reference sequence). The V and J ends lost 0 bases and 6 bases, in that order; junction bases with no gene match: 6. There are 16 residues in the CDR3. Authors' processing steps: Nucleated cell counts were estimated from reference gene primer amplification. Profiling relied on immunoSEQ multiplex PCR, and the TCRdb table lists in-frame clones only, not all of them. That table supplies the V and J calls and clone size; D and trimming were determined from the DNA. The sample consists of roughly 180,000 clones, approximately 86% of them appearing once.

This chain uses TRBV3-1 (or the pseudogene TRBV3-2) with TRBJ2-1; 9 bases are shared with TRBD2. The source is a man between 18 and 29 years old with acute or convalescent COVID-19. Sequencing input: peripheral blood. CDR3 in DNA: TGTGCCAGCAGCCAAGACCGGCTAGCGGGGTTCAATGAGCAGTTCTTC. Its translation: CASSQDRLAGFNEQFF.